This T cell receptor (beta chain) came from a study of PD-1 blockade in classical Hodgkin lymphoma. Study conclusions and caveats: In CD4+ cells, TCR diversity went up significantly by C4D1, but in CD8+ cells it did not.

Time point: cycle 4 day 1 (C4D1), after 6 weeks of nivolumab. Every patient had relapsed following autologous stem cell transplantation, and cohorts differed in brentuximab vedotin exposure. The CDR3 totals 16 residues. Trimming stripped 7 bases from V and 2 bases from J, with 15 bases between. Germline V gene sequence: CDR1 MDHEN, CDR2 SYDVKM. For this clone: Antigen unknown.

The repertoire was sequenced with immunoSEQ multiplex PCR; TCRdb's copy has only in-frame clones and lacks some. The sample includes around 50,000 clones, 65% to 80% of them seen just once. The sample here was peripheral blood mononuclear cells (PBMCs), taken before the fourth cycle of nivolumab. This receptor was obtained from a human donor with classical Hodgkin lymphoma. The chain is built from TRBV28 and TRBJ2-6; unclear D gene. The CDR3 spells CASTSVGRAGANVLTF. CDR3 DNA sequence: TGTGCCAGCACCTCGGTAGGAAGAGCTGGGGCCAACGTCCTGACTTTC.